This T cell receptor beta chain was sequenced during a study of metastatic and nonmetastatic thyroid tumors. With V trimmed by 2 bases and J by 1 base, 1 base remained unmatched. Germline V gene lookup returns CDR1 SGHAT and CDR2 FQDESV (reference sequence). CDR3 length: 15 residues. This clone was recorded only once. Its antigen is not identified. Overall study findings and caveats: Malignant thyroid tumors reportedly exceeded benign nodules significantly in TCR beta diversity, with the difference appearing in blood and tumor.

No patient received treatment before thyroid surgery. TCRdb re-analyzed the PCR reads through MiXCR. The sample holds about 11,000 clones, around 41% seen once. Sequenced input: tumor tissue. The receptor's source is a female donor with papillary thyroid cancer or a benign thyroid nodule (not recorded which). Some clones in this sample may be carry-over from other donors' samples. The chain recombines TRBV11-1 with TRBJ2-3; 9 bases fit TRBD1. The CDR3 region is CASSLRDRGTDTQYF. For the CDR3, the DNA is TGTGCCAGCAGCTTACGGGACAGGGGCACAGATACGCAGTATTTT.